These T cell receptor beta chains were read from a single sample in a study of memory CD4+ T cells and cytomegalovirus serostatus. Clones were read by immunoSEQ multiplex PCR, and TCRdb kept only the in-frame ones, dropping some. The table includes approximately 41,000 clones, around 80% detected once. The sample was memory CD4+ T cells from blood. All receptors come from an adult in good health and CMV-seronegative. Each CDR3 is given with its conserved first and last residue. D genes are given only for firm matches. Only part of the rows carry a size: once, few, many, or a class if the clone is expanded.

CDR3 | DNA | size | D | J | V
CASSLSGSTNTGELFF | TGTGCCAGCAGCTTATCCGGGAGCACGAACACCGGGGAGCTGTTTTTT | - | - | TRBJ2-2 | TRBV7-3
CASSTRGSASGRQYF | TGTGCCAGCAGCACTAGGGGTAGCGCGAGCGGGCGGCAGTACTTC | few | - | TRBJ2-7 | TRBV7-2
CASSLGGSATYEQYF | TGCGCCAGCAGCTTGGGCGGTAGCGCCACCTACGAGCAGTACTTC | - | - | TRBJ2-7 | TRBV5-1
CATQRTTSADTQYF | TGTGCCACCCAGAGGACTACTTCAGCAGATACGCAGTATTTT | - | - | TRBJ2-3 | TRBV5-4
CASSEWDSGTNEQFF | TGTGCCAGCAGTGAATGGGATAGCGGAACAAATGAGCAGTTCTTC | - | - | TRBJ2-1 | TRBV2
CASSQELGTDTQYF | TGTGCCAGCAGCCAGGAACTAGGGACAGATACGCAGTATTTT | - | - | TRBJ2-3 | TRBV14
CASSHKQLTDTQYF | TGTGCCAGCAGCCATAAACAGCTCACAGATACGCAGTATTTT | - | - | TRBJ2-3 | TRBV7-2
CASIRRAGPYEQYF | TGTGCCAGCATCCGCCGGGCGGGGCCGTACGAGCAGTACTTC | - | - | TRBJ2-7 | TRBV21-1
CASSLDMNRAEAFF | TGTGCCAGCAGCTTAGATATGAACAGGGCTGAAGCTTTCTTT | - | - | TRBJ1-1 | TRBV11-2
CASSPPTGLSYEQYF | TGTGCCAGCAGTCCCCCAACAGGGCTCTCCTACGAGCAGTACTTC | - | - | TRBJ2-7 | TRBV28
CASSFLSGRAQETQYF | TGCGCCAGCAGCTTCCTGTCCGGGAGAGCTCAAGAGACCCAGTACTTC | - | - | TRBJ2-5 | TRBV5-1
CASSPDVGGRAPRGQYF | TGTGCCAGCAGCCCGGATGTGGGCGGGAGGGCCCCACGCGGCCAGTACTTC | - | TRBD2 | TRBJ2-5 | TRBV7-2
CASSFVSYGYTF | TGTGCCAGCAGCTTTGTAAGCTATGGCTACACCTTC | few | - | TRBJ1-2 | TRBV7-9
CASGGGDFYGYTF | TGTGCCAGTGGGGGGGGAGACTTCTATGGCTACACCTTC | few | - | TRBJ1-2 | TRBV6-6
CASSQDPYNSPLHF | TGCGCCAGCAGCCAAGATCCGTACAATTCACCCCTCCACTTT | - | - | TRBJ1-6 | TRBV4-3
CSVMDSTDTQYF | TGCAGCGTTATGGACAGCACAGATACGCAGTATTTT | - | - | TRBJ2-3 | TRBV29-1
CASGFVVQYF | TGTGCCAGTGGTTTTGTGGTCCAGTACTTC | - | - | TRBJ2-5 | TRBV28
CASSYPSGGGNEQFF | TGTGCCAGCAGTTACCCCAGCGGGGGGGGCAATGAGCAGTTCTTC | - | TRBD2 | TRBJ2-1 | TRBV6-6
CASSQGGTGAEAFF | TGCGCCAGCAGCCAAGGGGGGACAGGGGCTGAAGCTTTCTTT | medium-sized | TRBD1 | TRBJ1-1 | TRBV4-3
CASSERSDHTGELFF | TGTGCCAGCAGTGAACGGTCAGATCATACCGGGGAGCTGTTTTTT | once | - | TRBJ2-2 | TRBV6-1
CASSPDSLGTDTQYF | TGTGCCAGCAGCCCTGACTCCTTAGGCACAGATACGCAGTATTTT | - | - | TRBJ2-3 | TRBV7-2
CASSQDTGKETQYF | TGCGCCAGCAGCCAAGATACAGGGAAAGAGACCCAGTACTTC | - | - | TRBJ2-5 | TRBV4-3
CASSVKDESGRDTQYF | TGTGCCAGCAGCGTAAAGGATGAGTCAGGGAGAGATACGCAGTATTTT | few | - | TRBJ2-3 | TRBV9
CSVAIGQSSGNTIYF | TGCAGCGTTGCAATAGGACAGTCCTCTGGAAACACCATATATTTT | - | - | TRBJ1-3 | TRBV29-1
CASSPRGSTYEQYF | TGTGCCAGCAGCCCACGAGGGTCCACCTACGAGCAGTACTTC | - | - | TRBJ2-7 | TRBV11-3
CASSRGAGNYNEQFF | TGTGCCAGCAGCCGTGGGGCGGGAAACTACAATGAGCAGTTCTTC | - | - | TRBJ2-1 | TRBV7-9
CASSKPVSGANVLTF | TGTGCCAGCAGCAAGCCCGTCTCTGGGGCCAACGTCCTGACTTTC | - | - | TRBJ2-6 | TRBV21-1